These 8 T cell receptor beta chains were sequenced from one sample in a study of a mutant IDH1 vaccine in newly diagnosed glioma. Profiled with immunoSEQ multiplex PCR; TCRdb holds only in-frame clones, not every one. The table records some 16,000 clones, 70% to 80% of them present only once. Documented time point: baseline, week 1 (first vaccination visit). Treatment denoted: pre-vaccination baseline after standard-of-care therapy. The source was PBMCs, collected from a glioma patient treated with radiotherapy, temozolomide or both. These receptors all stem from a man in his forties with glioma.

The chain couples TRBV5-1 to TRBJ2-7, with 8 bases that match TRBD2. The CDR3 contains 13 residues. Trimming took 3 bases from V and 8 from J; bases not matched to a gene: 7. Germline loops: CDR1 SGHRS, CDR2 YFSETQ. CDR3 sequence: CASSSGGPEKQYF. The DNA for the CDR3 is TGCGCCAGCAGCTCGGGGGGGCCGGAAAAGCAGTACTTC.

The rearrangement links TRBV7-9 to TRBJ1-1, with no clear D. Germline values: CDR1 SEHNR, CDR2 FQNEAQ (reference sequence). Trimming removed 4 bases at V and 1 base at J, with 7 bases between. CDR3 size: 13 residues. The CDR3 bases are TGTGCCAGCAGCTCAATCAAGAACACTGAAGCTTTCTTT. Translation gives CASSSIKNTEAFF.

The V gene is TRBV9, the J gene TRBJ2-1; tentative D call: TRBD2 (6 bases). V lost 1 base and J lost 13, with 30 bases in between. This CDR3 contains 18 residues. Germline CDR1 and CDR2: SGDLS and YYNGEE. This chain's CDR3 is CASSVPLELFPPGVGQFF. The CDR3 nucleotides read TGTGCCAGCAGCGTACCCCTCGAACTCTTCCCCCCGGGAGTGGGACAGTTCTTC.

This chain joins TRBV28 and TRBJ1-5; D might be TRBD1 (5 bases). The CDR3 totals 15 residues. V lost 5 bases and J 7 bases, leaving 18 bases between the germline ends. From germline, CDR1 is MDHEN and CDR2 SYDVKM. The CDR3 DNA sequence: TGTGCCAGCAGTGCAGGGATAAGAAGCGGACAGCCCCAGCATTTT. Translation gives CASSAGIRSGQPQHF.

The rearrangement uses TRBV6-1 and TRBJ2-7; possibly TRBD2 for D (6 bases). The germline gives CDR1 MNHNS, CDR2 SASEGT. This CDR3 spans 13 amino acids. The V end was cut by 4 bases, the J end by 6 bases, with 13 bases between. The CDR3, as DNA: TGTGCCAGCAGTGTGGAGGGGTTAGGCGAGCAGTACGTC. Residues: CASSVEGLGEQYV.

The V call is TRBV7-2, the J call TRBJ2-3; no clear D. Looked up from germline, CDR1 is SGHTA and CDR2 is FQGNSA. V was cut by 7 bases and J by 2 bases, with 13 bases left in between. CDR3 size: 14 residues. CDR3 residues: CASTTYGFTDTQYF. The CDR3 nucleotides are TGTGCCAGCACCACATATGGGTTCACAGATACGCAGTATTTT.

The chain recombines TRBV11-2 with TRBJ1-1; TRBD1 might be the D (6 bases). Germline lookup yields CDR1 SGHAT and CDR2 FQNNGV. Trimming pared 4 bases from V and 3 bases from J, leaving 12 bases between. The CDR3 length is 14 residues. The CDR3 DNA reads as TGTGCCAGCAGCTCGATCACAGGGTACACTGAAGCTTTCTTT. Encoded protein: CASSSITGYTEAFF. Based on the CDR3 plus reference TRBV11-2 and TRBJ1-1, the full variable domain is EAGVAQSPRYKIIEKRQSVAFWCNPISGHATLYWYQQILGQGPKLLIQFQNNGVVDDSQLPKDRFSAERLKGVDSTLKIQPAKLEDSAVYLCASSSITGYTEAFFGQGTRLTVV.

The CDR3 loop reads CASSLAGWDTQYF. In DNA, the CDR3 is TGCGCCAGCAGCTTGGCGGGCTGGGATACGCAGTATTTT. The chain has TRBV5-1 and TRBJ2-3; no definite D call. This CDR3 has 13 residues. Germline V CDR1 and CDR2: SGHRS, YFSETQ. V lost 0 bases and J lost 6, with 8 bases in between.